The subject of this entry is one T cell receptor beta chain. Its cognate antigen is unknown. One base away lies a much larger clone, so this may be a sequencing read error. Unsorted whole blood yielded blood RNA, and germline DNA was extracted as well. Germline loops: CDR1 LGHNA, CDR2 YSLEER. The CDR3 contains 15 residues. This entry belongs to a study of tumor-infiltrating lymphocytes in primary liver carcinoma. Study at large: The patients had histopathologically diagnosed primary liver carcinoma, and their disease was treated by surgical resection.

Synthesis of TCR beta cDNA was carried out from 450 to 500 ng total RNA with a constant-region primer. ARM-PCR was slightly modified, and three nested multiplex PCR rounds with it gave rise to the TCR beta libraries. Two initial PCR rounds of about 10 cycles each paired TRBV1-TRBV30 forward primers with a C-beta reverse primer. TCRdb redid the calling of the multiplex PCR reads with MiXCR, one entry per CDR3 protein. Of around 330,000 distinct CDR3 sequences listed, around three fifths were seen once; the top ten hold approximately 15%. Study results and limitations: Whereas tumor region pairs overlapped more, tumor-adjacent and tumor-blood pairs overlapped less.

The chain links TRBV4-3 to TRBJ2-4, with TRBD2 matching over 11 bases. The TCR originated in a woman younger than 45 with primary liver carcinoma and hepatitis B virus infection. Specimen: peripheral blood. The CDR3 DNA is TGCTCCAGCAGCCTCACTAGCGGGAGAGGGAGCATTCAGTACTTC. Protein: CSSSLTSGRGSIQYF.